Listed here is a single T cell receptor beta chain. The sample comes from a study of blood T cell repertoires in COVID-19. Whole-study context: Sources were T cells, B-cell-depleted T cells, or PBMCs; the material itself was cDNA or gDNA.

Per the authors' pipeline: Using reference gene primer amplification, nucleated cell counts were estimated. The data were produced by immunoSEQ multiplex PCR, yet TCRdb's version contains in-frame clones alone and is incomplete. V and J calls and clone size are those listed in that table; D and trimming were worked out from the DNA. Among around 29,000 clones listed, about 70% were seen once. V shed 2 bases and J shed 0 bases, with 17 bases lying between them. The CDR3 contains 18 residues. Germline values: CDR1 WNHNN, CDR2 SYGVQD (reference sequence). The sequence was obtained from a human donor in a cohort sampled during active COVID-19. The chain carries TRBV10-1 and TRBJ1-5, with unresolved D. Sequencing used peripheral blood. In DNA, the CDR3 is TGCGCCAGCAGTGAGGCCTGGCCGGGTTCTATTAGCAATCAGCCCCAGCATTTT. This translates into CASSEAWPGSISNQPQHF.